Listed here are 12 T cell receptor beta chains from one sample, sequenced in a study of cytomegalovirus exposure and HLA in healthy donors (dated by TCRdb to 2015 to 2018). Library construction relied on the immunoSEQ multiplex PCR assay. A mixture of 60 forward primers for TCR Vbeta segments and 13 reverse primers for TCR Jbeta segments was used in the multiplex PCR. TCRdb took over this immuneACCESS table, retaining in-frame rearrangements with V and J assigned. Such tables are incomplete; in checked studies, under half of the missing clones stem from an unresolved V gene, and the remainder is unexplained. The sample records fewer than 90,000 clones, roughly 79% of which are singletons. Approximately 1.5% of the sample comes from the top ten. The source material was PBMCs. These receptors all stem from a male donor in good health and CMV-seronegative.

This rearrangement joins TRBV7-9 to TRBJ1-6, with TRBD1 as a possible D gene (6 bases). Germline V gene lookup returns CDR1 SEHNR and CDR2 FQNEAQ (reference sequence). The CDR3 has 19 amino acids. The V end was cut by 4 bases, the J end by 0 bases, with 19 bases between. Here the CDR3 DNA reads TGTGCCAGCAGCTCCACCTCACAGGGAAGAAGCTCCTATAATTCACCCCTCCACTTT. It specifies CASSSTSQGRSSYNSPLHF.

This clone has a single count. The chain has TRBV6-5 and TRBJ1-2; the match to TRBD1 covers 7 bases. The CDR3 loop spans 14 amino acids. The V segment lost 4 bases and the J segment 2 bases; nucleotides outside the gene matches: 4. The germline V gene has CDR1 MNHEY and CDR2 SVGAGI. CDR3: CASSSQQGNYGYTF. CDR3 in DNA: TGTGCCAGCAGTTCGCAACAGGGGAACTATGGCTACACCTTC.

This clone was counted only a few times. The CDR3 sequence: CASSLGQLSGNTIYF. The CDR3 DNA reads as TGTGCCAGCAGCTTGGGACAGCTCTCTGGAAACACCATATATTTT. The chain couples TRBV5-6 to TRBJ1-3; D possibly corresponds to TRBD1 (5 bases). V was pared by 0 bases and J by 0 bases, with 7 bases between. The germline gives CDR1 SGHDT, CDR2 YYEEEE. The CDR3 has 15 amino acids.

V and J are TRBV4-3 and TRBJ1-1, with 10 bases that match TRBD1. This CDR3 region has 14 residues. J gave up 4 bases and V 2 bases, and 1 base lay outside the gene matches. The germline gives CDR1 LGHNA, CDR2 YSLEER. The CDR3 DNA reads as TGCGCCAGCAGCCAATGGGACAGGGGCACTGAAGCTTTCTTT. It specifies CASSQWDRGTEAFF.

CDR3 amino acids: CASSGGDRGSFSANEKLFF. As DNA, the CDR3 is TGCGCCAGCAGTGGAGGGGACAGGGGTTCGTTTTCGGCTAATGAAAAACTGTTTTTT. The rearrangement uses TRBV10-2 and TRBJ1-4; 10 bases match TRBD1. V shed 4 bases and J 3 bases; nucleotides not matched to a gene: 14. Germline V gene lookup returns CDR1 WSHSY and CDR2 SAAADI. CDR3 size: 19 residues.

This sequence joins TRBV6-5 and TRBJ1-1; D unresolved. The germline V gene has CDR1 MNHEY and CDR2 SVGAGI. Trimming shortened V by 3 bases and J by 7 bases, and 6 bases separated the two germline ends. This CDR3 contains 11 residues. The CDR3 loop reads CASSYGGEAFF. The CDR3 nucleotides are TGTGCCAGCAGTTATGGAGGTGAAGCTTTCTTT.

The count of this clone is one. The V call is TRBV5-1, the J call TRBJ2-3, with D possibly being TRBD1 (6 bases). Between the trimmed V and J ends, which lost 4 bases and 3 bases, there was a span of 15 bases. Germline V gene lookup returns CDR1 SGHRS and CDR2 YFSETQ. The CDR3 totals 15 residues. CDR3 in amino acids: CASSLETGPTDTQYF. The CDR3 nucleotides are TGCGCCAGCAGCCTGGAGACAGGACCGACAGATACGCAGTATTTT.

V and J are TRBV5-1 and TRBJ2-3; TRBD2 agrees at 7 bases. The CDR3 contains 12 residues. Trimming took 4 bases from V and 6 from J; bases not matched to a gene: 2. From germline, CDR1 is SGHRS and CDR2 YFSETQ. The CDR3 spells CASSPGGDTQYF. The CDR3 DNA reads as TGCGCCAGCAGCCCCGGGGGGGATACGCAGTATTTT.

The rearrangement links TRBV19 to TRBJ1-1; no definite D call. From germline, CDR1 is LNHDA and CDR2 SQIVND (reference sequence). There are 12 residues in the CDR3. The ends were cut back, 5 bases at V and 4 bases at J, with 8 bases in the middle. The CDR3 DNA reads as TGTGCCAGTAGTCTAACGCTCACTGAAGCTTTCTTT. This translates into CASSLTLTEAFF.

This clone was detected once. The same CDR3 arises from other DNA sequences in this sample as well. J is TRBJ2-1 and V is TRBV9; D unresolved. Trimming pared 0 bases from V and 4 bases from J, leaving 11 bases between. Germline lookup yields CDR1 SGDLS and CDR2 YYNGEE. The CDR3 is 15 amino acids. CDR3 amino acids: CASSVDRGPYNEQFF. For the CDR3, the DNA is TGTGCCAGCAGCGTAGATCGTGGGCCTTACAATGAGCAGTTCTTC.

This rearrangement joins TRBV19 to TRBJ2-5; D is perhaps TRBD2 (5 bases). Germline V lookup: CDR1 LNHDA, CDR2 SQIVND (reference sequence). Trimming pared 5 bases from V and 0 bases from J, leaving 13 bases between. This CDR3 spans 15 amino acids. The CDR3 DNA sequence: TGTGCCAGTAGTCCTAATGGACTGTACCAAGAGACCCAGTACTTC. Translated: CASSPNGLYQETQYF.

The chain joins TRBV28 to TRBJ1-1; D gene unclear. Trimming pared 3 bases from V and 9 bases from J, leaving 14 bases between. The CDR3 runs 13 residues. The V gene's germline CDR1 is MDHEN and CDR2 SYDVKM. The CDR3 region is CASSFVTEGKAFF. DNA for the CDR3: TGTGCCAGCAGTTTTGTGACGGAGGGTAAAGCTTTCTTT.